A selection of T cell receptor beta chains follows, all from one sample in a study of blood T cell repertoires in COVID-19. Sequenced by immunoSEQ multiplex PCR; TCRdb stores in-frame clones only, minus some. This sample has a few hundred thousand clones, with around 80% found just once. The specimen was PBMCs or T cells enriched from blood (not recorded which). These receptors were taken from a man aged 40-50 years who had recovered from COVID-19. The CDR3 runs from the conserved cysteine through the conserved F or W. The D gene is left open where the match is weak. The size entry is marked missing in some rows and otherwise reads once, few, many or a size class.

V: TRBV7-6
D: NA
size: NA
J: TRBJ2-2
DNA: TGTGCCAGCAGCCCGGTTTTCGGGGAGCTGTTTTTT
CDR3: CASSPVFGELFF

V: TRBV7-9
D: NA
size: NA
J: TRBJ1-1
DNA: TGTGCCAGCAGCTTGACGGGGGGTCCGAACACTGAAGCTTTCTTT
CDR3: CASSLTGGPNTEAFF

V: TRBV6-5
D: NA
size: NA
J: TRBJ1-1
DNA: TGTGCCAGCATCAACCACAGGGATCGGAACACTGAAGCTTTCTTT
CDR3: CASINHRDRNTEAFF

V: TRBV28
D: NA
size: NA
J: TRBJ1-4
DNA: TGTGCCAGCACCCCGGGGAGGAATGAAAAACTGTTTTTT
CDR3: CASTPGRNEKLFF

V: TRBV7-9
D: NA
size: NA
J: TRBJ1-2
DNA: TGTGCCAGCAGCTTAATGGCAGGGGTGTTGAGTGGCTACACCTTC
CDR3: CASSLMAGVLSGYTF

V: TRBV4-1
D: TRBD2
size: NA
J: TRBJ2-7
DNA: TGCGCCAGCAGCCTCCGAAGGACTAGCGGGAGGGACGAGCAGTACTTC
CDR3: CASSLRRTSGRDEQYF

V: TRBV5-4
D: NA
size: NA
J: TRBJ2-1
DNA: TGTGCCAGCAGCGCGGGCTATACCTACAATGAGCAGTTCTTC
CDR3: CASSAGYTYNEQFF

V: TRBV10-3
D: TRBD2
size: NA
J: TRBJ2-2
DNA: TGTGCCTCTAGGGAGGGTCCGAACACCGGGGAGCTGTTTTTT
CDR3: CASREGPNTGELFF

V: TRBV7-7
D: NA
size: NA
J: TRBJ1-3
DNA: TGTGCCAGCAGCTTAGGAGCGGCTGGAAACACCATATATTTT
CDR3: CASSLGAAGNTIYF

V: TRBV6-4
D: TRBD2
size: NA
J: TRBJ2-3
DNA: TGTGCCAGCAGTGGGGAAGCGGGAGGTGGCACAGATACGCAGTATTTT
CDR3: CASSGEAGGGTDTQYF

V: TRBV11-2
D: TRBD1
size: NA
J: TRBJ2-7
DNA: TGTGCCAGCAGCTTCAAGGGACAGGGGCCCTACGAGCAGTACTTC
CDR3: CASSFKGQGPYEQYF

V: TRBV27
D: NA
size: NA
J: TRBJ1-1
DNA: TGTGCCAGCAGACCCCTCTTGGGGGGGCGCGGTACTGAAGCTTTCTTT
CDR3: CASRPLLGGRGTEAFF

V: TRBV6-2/TRBV6-3
D: TRBD1
size: NA
J: TRBJ2-5
DNA: TGTGCCAGCAGTTACAGATGGGGACAGAGTGAAGAGACCCAGTACTTC
CDR3: CASSYRWGQSEETQYF

V: TRBV30
D: TRBD1
size: once
J: TRBJ1-2
DNA: TGTGCCTGGACTCGACAGGGGGCTCTTTTTGGCTACACCTTC
CDR3: CAWTRQGALFGYTF

V: TRBV4-2
D: TRBD2
size: NA
J: TRBJ2-2
DNA: TGTGCCAGCAGCCAAGATCAGTTCGGGGGGACCGGGGAGCTGTTTTTT
CDR3: CASSQDQFGGTGELFF

V: TRBV9
D: NA
size: NA
J: TRBJ2-5
DNA: TGTGCCAGCAGCAGGGGAGGAGGGCCGGAGGTTGCAGAGACCCAGTACTTC
CDR3: CASSRGGGPEVAETQYF

V: TRBV5-1
D: NA
size: few
J: TRBJ1-5
DNA: TGCGCCAGCAGCTTGGAGGGGGAACAGCCCCAGCATTTT
CDR3: CASSLEGEQPQHF